A selection of T cell receptor beta chains follows, all from one sample in a study of blood T cell repertoires in COVID-19. Here immunoSEQ multiplex PCR was the method, and the copy in TCRdb shows in-frame clones only, minus some. The sample consists of 65,000 to 75,000 clones, about 84% of them appearing once. The sequencing input was peripheral blood. All receptors derive from a human donor in a cohort sampled during active COVID-19. CDR3s include the opening cysteine and the closing phenylalanine or tryptophan. Each record gives: V gene, D gene, clone size, J gene, CDR3 protein, CDR3 DNA. A D gene is named only where the DNA matches it firmly. Only some rows state a clone size, as once, few, many or a class for expanded clones.

v_gene: TRBV3-1/TRBV3-2
d_gene: TRBD1
abundance: NA
j_gene: TRBJ1-2
CDR3aa: CASSQGTGNGYTF
CDR3nt: TGTGCCAGCAGCCAAGGGACAGGGAATGGCTACACCTTC

v_gene: TRBV5-4
d_gene: TRBD2
abundance: once
j_gene: TRBJ2-1
CDR3aa: CASRQKTSDSYNEQFF
CDR3nt: TGTGCCAGCAGGCAAAAAACTAGCGACTCCTACAATGAGCAGTTCTTC

v_gene: TRBV7-2
d_gene: TRBD2
abundance: NA
j_gene: TRBJ2-3
CDR3aa: CASSLAGTSGLKRGDTQYF
CDR3nt: TGTGCCAGCAGCTTAGCCGGGACTAGCGGCCTTAAAAGGGGAGATACGCAGTATTTT

v_gene: TRBV11-2
d_gene: TRBD2
abundance: NA
j_gene: TRBJ2-1
CDR3aa: CASSARLANEQFF
CDR3nt: TGTGCCAGCAGCGCCAGACTAGCCAATGAGCAGTTCTTC

v_gene: TRBV6-6
d_gene: TRBD1
abundance: NA
j_gene: TRBJ1-1
CDR3aa: CASSYSSDRVTEAFF
CDR3nt: TGTGCCAGCAGTTACTCGTCGGACAGGGTCACTGAAGCTTTCTTT

v_gene: TRBV19
d_gene: TRBD2
abundance: NA
j_gene: TRBJ2-7
CDR3aa: CASSIVAGSYEQYF
CDR3nt: TGTGCCAGTAGTATAGTAGCGGGATCGTACGAGCAGTACTTC

v_gene: TRBV2
d_gene: NA
abundance: NA
j_gene: TRBJ2-2
CDR3aa: CASLERINTGELFF
CDR3nt: TGTGCCAGCCTAGAACGGATCAACACCGGGGAGCTGTTTTTT

v_gene: TRBV6-5
d_gene: TRBD1
abundance: NA
j_gene: TRBJ1-4
CDR3aa: CASSYRGLFNEKLFF
CDR3nt: TGTGCCAGCAGTTATAGGGGGCTCTTTAATGAAAAACTGTTTTTT

v_gene: TRBV6-5
d_gene: TRBD2
abundance: NA
j_gene: TRBJ2-5
CDR3aa: CASRVTSGQETQYF
CDR3nt: TGTGCCAGCAGGGTTACTAGCGGCCAAGAGACCCAGTACTTC

v_gene: TRBV11-2
d_gene: NA
abundance: NA
j_gene: TRBJ2-7
CDR3aa: CASSSGIHEQYF
CDR3nt: TGTGCCAGCAGCTCAGGGATCCACGAGCAGTACTTC

v_gene: TRBV5-5
d_gene: NA
abundance: NA
j_gene: TRBJ1-5
CDR3aa: CASSLGGDNQPQHF
CDR3nt: TGTGCCAGCAGCTTGGGCGGAGACAATCAGCCCCAGCATTTT

v_gene: TRBV2
d_gene: NA
abundance: NA
j_gene: TRBJ1-4
CDR3aa: CASRWGGFNEKLFF
CDR3nt: TGTGCCAGCAGGTGGGGAGGGTTCAATGAAAAACTGTTTTTT

v_gene: TRBV4-2
d_gene: TRBD2
abundance: NA
j_gene: TRBJ2-6
CDR3aa: CASSLVLGLAGSAANVLTF
CDR3nt: TGTGCCAGCAGCCTCGTCCTCGGGCTAGCGGGAAGTGCGGCCAACGTCCTGACTTTC

v_gene: TRBV27
d_gene: TRBD1
abundance: NA
j_gene: TRBJ1-5
CDR3aa: CASSHRTGGDSNQPQHF
CDR3nt: TGTGCCAGCAGTCACCGGACAGGAGGAGATAGCAATCAGCCCCAGCATTTT

v_gene: TRBV3-1/TRBV3-2
d_gene: TRBD1
abundance: few
j_gene: TRBJ2-7
CDR3aa: CATSRTGGEQYF
CDR3nt: TGTGCCACCTCCCGGACAGGGGGCGAGCAGTACTTC

v_gene: TRBV11-2
d_gene: NA
abundance: NA
j_gene: TRBJ2-6
CDR3aa: CASSLGLSSGANVLTF
CDR3nt: TGTGCCAGCAGCTTAGGTCTTAGCTCTGGGGCCAACGTCCTGACTTTC

v_gene: TRBV4-1
d_gene: TRBD1
abundance: NA
j_gene: TRBJ1-1
CDR3aa: CASSPGGSNTEAFF
CDR3nt: TGCGCCAGCAGCCCAGGGGGCAGTAACACTGAAGCTTTCTTT

v_gene: TRBV28
d_gene: NA
abundance: NA
j_gene: TRBJ1-1
CDR3aa: CASSLPTGLNTEAFF
CDR3nt: TGTGCCAGCAGTTTGCCTACAGGTTTGAACACTGAAGCTTTCTTT

v_gene: TRBV5-6
d_gene: NA
abundance: NA
j_gene: TRBJ1-5
CDR3aa: CASFLRSSQPQHF
CDR3nt: TGTGCCAGCTTTCTCAGATCTAGTCAGCCCCAGCATTTT

v_gene: TRBV6-6
d_gene: TRBD1
abundance: NA
j_gene: TRBJ1-1
CDR3aa: CASRGTGSNTEAFF
CDR3nt: TGTGCCAGCAGAGGGACAGGATCGAACACTGAAGCTTTCTTT

v_gene: TRBV5-1
d_gene: TRBD1
abundance: NA
j_gene: TRBJ2-7
CDR3aa: CASRSGTGVSEQYF
CDR3nt: TGCGCCAGCAGATCCGGGACAGGGGTCTCCGAGCAGTACTTC

v_gene: TRBV19
d_gene: TRBD2
abundance: NA
j_gene: TRBJ2-3
CDR3aa: CASSTGLAGGLDTQYF
CDR3nt: TGTGCCAGTAGTACGGGACTAGCGGGAGGGTTAGATACGCAGTATTTT

v_gene: TRBV7-2
d_gene: NA
abundance: NA
j_gene: TRBJ2-3
CDR3aa: CASSLTTSTDTQYF
CDR3nt: TGTGCCAGCAGCTTAACTACTAGCACAGATACGCAGTATTTT

v_gene: TRBV27
d_gene: NA
abundance: medium-sized
j_gene: TRBJ1-5
CDR3aa: CASRSGVVSNQPQHF
CDR3nt: TGTGCCAGCAGATCAGGGGTGGTAAGCAATCAGCCCCAGCATTTT

v_gene: TRBV7-9
d_gene: TRBD1
abundance: few
j_gene: TRBJ1-6
CDR3aa: CASSSTGGGSPLHF
CDR3nt: TGTGCCAGCAGCTCGACAGGGGGCGGTTCACCCCTCCACTTT

v_gene: TRBV5-5
d_gene: TRBD2
abundance: NA
j_gene: TRBJ2-5
CDR3aa: CASSLWAGAPETQYF
CDR3nt: TGTGCCAGCAGCTTGTGGGCGGGAGCCCCAGAGACCCAGTACTTC

v_gene: TRBV10-2
d_gene: TRBD2
abundance: NA
j_gene: TRBJ2-5
CDR3aa: CASSVAGRETQYF
CDR3nt: TGCGCCAGCAGTGTAGCGGGGCGGGAGACCCAGTACTTC

v_gene: TRBV7-9
d_gene: NA
abundance: NA
j_gene: TRBJ2-2
CDR3aa: CASSLVYGPRTGELFF
CDR3nt: TGTGCCAGCAGCTTAGTTTACGGTCCTAGGACCGGGGAGCTGTTTTTT

v_gene: TRBV7-2
d_gene: TRBD1
abundance: NA
j_gene: TRBJ2-7
CDR3aa: CASSFQGGQTYEQYF
CDR3nt: TGTGCCAGCAGCTTTCAAGGGGGCCAAACCTACGAGCAGTACTTC

v_gene: TRBV28
d_gene: TRBD2
abundance: NA
j_gene: TRBJ2-7
CDR3aa: CASSLFRGGNAYEQYF
CDR3nt: TGTGCCAGCAGTTTATTCCGCGGGGGGAACGCATACGAGCAGTACTTC

v_gene: TRBV9
d_gene: TRBD1
abundance: NA
j_gene: TRBJ2-7
CDR3aa: CASSVATGGAYEQYF
CDR3nt: TGTGCCAGCAGCGTAGCGACAGGGGGCGCCTACGAGCAGTACTTC

v_gene: TRBV9
d_gene: NA
abundance: NA
j_gene: TRBJ2-5
CDR3aa: CASSPGGVRETQYF
CDR3nt: TGTGCCAGCAGCCCAGGAGGGGTCCGGGAGACCCAGTACTTC

v_gene: TRBV5-6
d_gene: NA
abundance: NA
j_gene: TRBJ2-1
CDR3aa: CASSLFSAVYNEQFF
CDR3nt: TGTGCCAGCAGCTTGTTTTCGGCGGTATACAATGAGCAGTTCTTC

v_gene: TRBV5-1
d_gene: TRBD2
abundance: NA
j_gene: TRBJ2-7
CDR3aa: CASSLGQERDPPYEQYF
CDR3nt: TGCGCCAGCAGCTTGGGGCAGGAGCGGGACCCACCCTACGAGCAGTACTTC

v_gene: TRBV19
d_gene: NA
abundance: NA
j_gene: TRBJ2-3
CDR3aa: CASSRGGTDTQYF
CDR3nt: TGTGCCAGTAGTAGGGGGGGCACAGATACGCAGTATTTT

v_gene: TRBV7-2
d_gene: NA
abundance: NA
j_gene: TRBJ2-7
CDR3aa: CASSRGTGYEQYF
CDR3nt: TGTGCCAGCAGCCGCGGGACTGGCTACGAGCAGTACTTC

v_gene: TRBV2
d_gene: NA
abundance: few
j_gene: TRBJ2-7
CDR3aa: CASSEEAGARHEQYF
CDR3nt: TGTGCCAGCAGTGAAGAGGCAGGTGCCAGGCACGAGCAGTACTTC

v_gene: TRBV28
d_gene: NA
abundance: NA
j_gene: TRBJ1-5
CDR3aa: CASSPRRAVGSNQPQHF
CDR3nt: TGTGCCAGCAGTCCCCGTCGTGCGGTAGGCAGCAATCAGCCCCAGCATTTT